One and the same sample provided the 3 T cell receptor beta chains below, sequenced in a study of shared T cell receptors in the human thymus. Using immunoSEQ multiplex PCR, the repertoire was profiled, and TCRdb retains in-frame clones only, with some absent. Of some 640,000 clones in the sample, approximately 89% were seen once. These data are also associated with another study on human thymus T cells.

Sequencing was done on a sample of thymocytes. These receptors all stem from a boy under two years old with a congenital heart defect.

V is TRBV6-4 and J is TRBJ2-3; the match to TRBD1 covers 9 bases. Germline assignment: CDR1 MRHNA and CDR2 SNTAGT. The V and J ends lost 6 bases and 4 bases, in that order; junction bases with no gene match: 5. The CDR3 has 14 amino acids. CDR3 sequence reads: CASRPGTGSDTQYF. CDR3 in DNA: TGTGCCAGCAGACCCGGGACAGGGTCAGATACGCAGTATTTT.

The genes are TRBV2 and TRBJ1-2, with no clear D. This CDR3 is 14 amino acids long. V was pared by 6 bases and J by 2 bases, with 13 bases between. Germline V gene sequence: CDR1 SNHLY, CDR2 FYNNEI. CDR3 sequence (DNA): TGTGCCAGCAGGGCCGGAGGAGCCAACTATGGCTACACCTTC. Its protein is CASRAGGANYGYTF.

V usage is TRBV28 and J usage is TRBJ2-3, with 9 bases matching TRBD2. This CDR3 contains 14 residues. Germline V CDR1 and CDR2: MDHEN, SYDVKM. The V segment lost 2 bases and the J segment 4 bases; nucleotides outside the gene matches: 1. The CDR3 is CASSLVAGADTQYF. DNA of the CDR3: TGTGCCAGCAGTTTAGTAGCGGGAGCAGATACGCAGTATTTT.